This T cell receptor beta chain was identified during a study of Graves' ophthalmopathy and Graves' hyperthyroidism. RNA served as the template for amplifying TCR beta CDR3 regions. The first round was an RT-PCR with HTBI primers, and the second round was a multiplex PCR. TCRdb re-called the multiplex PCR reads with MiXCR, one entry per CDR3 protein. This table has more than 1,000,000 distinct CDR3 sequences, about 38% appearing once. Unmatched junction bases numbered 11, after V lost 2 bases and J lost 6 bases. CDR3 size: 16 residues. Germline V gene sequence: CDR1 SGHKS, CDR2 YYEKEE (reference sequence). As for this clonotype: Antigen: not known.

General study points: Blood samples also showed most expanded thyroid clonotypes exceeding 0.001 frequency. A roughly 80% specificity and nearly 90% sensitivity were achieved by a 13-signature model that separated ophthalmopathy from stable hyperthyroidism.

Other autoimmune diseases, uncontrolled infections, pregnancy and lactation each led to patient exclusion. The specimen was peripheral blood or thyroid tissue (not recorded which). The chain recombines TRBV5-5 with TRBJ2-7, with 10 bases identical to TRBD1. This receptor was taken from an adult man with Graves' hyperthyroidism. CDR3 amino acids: CASSFDGTGAYGEQYF. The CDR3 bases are TGTGCCAGCAGCTTCGACGGGACAGGGGCTTATGGCGAGCAGTACTTC.